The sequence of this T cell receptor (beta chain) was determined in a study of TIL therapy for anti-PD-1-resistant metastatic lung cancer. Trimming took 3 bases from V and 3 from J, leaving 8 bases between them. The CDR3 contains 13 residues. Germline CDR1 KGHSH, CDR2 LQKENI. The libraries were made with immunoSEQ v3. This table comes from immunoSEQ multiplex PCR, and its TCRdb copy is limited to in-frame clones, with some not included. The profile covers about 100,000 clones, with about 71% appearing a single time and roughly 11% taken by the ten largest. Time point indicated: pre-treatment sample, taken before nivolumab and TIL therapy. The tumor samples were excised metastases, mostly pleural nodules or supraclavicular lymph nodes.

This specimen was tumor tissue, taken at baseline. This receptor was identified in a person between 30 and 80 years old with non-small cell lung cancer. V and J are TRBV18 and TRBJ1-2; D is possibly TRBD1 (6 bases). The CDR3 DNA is TGTGCCAGCTCACCCCCAGGGGACTATGGCTACACCTTC. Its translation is CASSPPGDYGYTF.